What follows is one T cell receptor beta chain and its context. What this receptor recognizes is not known. There are no base qualities to consult, and no much larger clone falls within one base. The source of the sample is a study of beta chain features in type 1 diabetes (dated by TCRdb to between 2017 and 2018). Study-level background: Mean age, gender distribution, total cell number and subset yield were not different between patients and healthy donors. A total of roughly 100 million sorted cells were examined across all samples, and RNA yield correlated strongly with the number of cells per subset. In the study, recently diagnosed type 1 diabetes patients and matched healthy donors were compared on the TCRB repertoires of their sorted circulating CD4+ T cell subsets. Regulatory and stem cell-like memory subsets were obtained from only 8 patients and about 8 healthy donors, while naive and central memory subsets were obtained from all 30 or so donors.

What the study reported, not specific to this receptor: PCR might favor shorter templates, but patient and control samples were amplified and corrected together, so any skew would affect both groups equally. Fewer insertions and more nucleotide deletions at VDJ recombination sites were observed in patients with type 1 diabetes, implying thymic rearrangement abnormalities. Naive, central memory and regulatory TCRB repertoires appeared more similar among patients than among healthy donors. Because cDNA rather than genomic DNA was sequenced, highly expressing activated cells could have been over-represented, although no difference in activation and CD3 levels was found between groups. In all four CD4+ subsets, TCRB CDR3 length was moderately but significantly shorter in type 1 diabetes patients. Because small numbers of individuals were included in the HLA sub-analyses, any influence of HLA type on TCRB rearrangement was left unresolved.

The entire amount of isolated RNA was reverse transcribed using the High Capacity cDNA Reverse Transcription Kit, so the sequenced TCRB transcripts were expressed ones. Deep immunoSEQ sequencing was performed on naive, central memory and regulatory T cell samples, with an average of roughly 3.6 million total reads per sample. After sorted cells were lysed in RLT buffer, RNA was extracted with DNase-treated RNeasy Micro or Mini kits, with the choice depending on cell number. Each cell subset was processed on its own to prevent cross-contamination, while patient and healthy donor samples were processed together. TCRB sequences were amplified from cDNA with the immunoSEQ multiplex PCR, producing 87-bp fragments spanning the CDR3 region. Sequencing of the amplicons was performed on the Illumina HiSeq platform. The paper's processing steps were these. PCR bias was computationally corrected using synthetic template baselines, reads within Hamming distance 2 were collapsed, and singletons that could not be merged were discarded. Reads were aligned against IMGT so that V, D and J genes, CDR3 length and insertions or deletions at six rearrangement sites could be assigned. Within each subset, clonotype counts were normalized to sorted cell number, and only after that were true diversity and Gini coefficients computed with the tcR R package. The overlap coefficient, calculated on TCRB nucleotide sequences, was used to quantify repertoire sharing. Out-of-frame TCRB sequences from naive cells were analyzed as a proxy for the pre-selection repertoire. Sourced from immuneACCESS, this table was stored by TCRdb with only in-frame sequences that have V and J called. A share of the clones is absent; for the studies checked, an unresolved V gene accounts for under half, and the remainder has no known explanation. D and trimming come from the DNA, and the V and J calls and clone size come from that table. This sample has 160,000 or so clones in its table, and around 63% of those were observed once. Jointly, the top ten make up roughly 0.095% of the sample.

Each donor gave one peripheral blood draw, averaging roughly 100 mL, which was collected into heparinised tubes. Using a panel that included CD45RO, CCR7, CD25, CD127, CD95 and CD27, naive, central memory, regulatory and stem cell-like memory CD4+ T cells were sorted on a BD FACSAria II. A purity above 98% was achieved for all sorted populations. PBMCs were separated immediately by Lymphoprep density gradient centrifugation and were stained directly, without being cultured. Samples were stained and sorted in pairs, with one healthy donor and one patient per experiment, so that batch effects were minimized. The trim is 2 bases for V and 8 bases for J, with a gap of 15 bases between the germline ends. The CDR3 goes from the cysteine to the phenylalanine over 15 residues. Just the 45-base CDR3 DNA is kept, in frame starting at base 1. CDR1 and CDR2, per the germline V gene, are MGHRA and YSYEKL.

This receptor was identified in a man aged 25 to 45 with type 1 diabetes. The chain joins TRBV4-1 to TRBJ1-4; the D gene cannot be resolved reliably. What was sequenced was naive CD4+ T cells from blood. Reading the label with the study, this specimen's cell subset or site is: true naive CD4+ T cells. This receptor carries the CDR3 CASSQPLSRPEKLFF. The base sequence is TGCGCCAGCAGCCAACCCCTGTCGCGGCCGGAAAAACTGTTTTTT.